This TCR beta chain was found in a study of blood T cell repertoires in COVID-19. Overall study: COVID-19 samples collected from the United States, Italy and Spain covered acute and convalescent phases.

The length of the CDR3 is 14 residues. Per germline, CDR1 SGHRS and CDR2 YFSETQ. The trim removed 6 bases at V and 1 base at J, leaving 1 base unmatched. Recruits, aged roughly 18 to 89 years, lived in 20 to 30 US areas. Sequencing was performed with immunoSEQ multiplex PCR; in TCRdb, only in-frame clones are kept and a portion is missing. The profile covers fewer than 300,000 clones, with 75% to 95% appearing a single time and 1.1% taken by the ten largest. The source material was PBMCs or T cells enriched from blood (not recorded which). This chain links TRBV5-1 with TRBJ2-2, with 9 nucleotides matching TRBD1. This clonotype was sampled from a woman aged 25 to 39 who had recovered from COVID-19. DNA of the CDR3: TGCGCCAGCACGGGACAGGGGAACACCGGGGAGCTGTTTTTT. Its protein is CASTGQGNTGELFF.